The 11 T cell receptor beta chains below all came from one sample that was sequenced in a study of cytomegalovirus exposure and HLA in healthy donors. PCR primers comprised 60 Vbeta and 13 Jbeta primers. Sequencing was performed with immunoSEQ multiplex PCR; in TCRdb, only in-frame clones are kept and a portion is missing. The sample spans around 100,000 clones; the ten largest clones claim under 7%. Input material: PBMCs. These receptor sequences come from a man aged 40-49 years in good health and CMV-seropositive.

This chain links TRBV25-1 with TRBJ2-5; D perhaps matches TRBD1 (5 bases). V was shortened by 6 bases and J by 2 bases, with 19 bases between the two germline ends. Looked up from germline, CDR1 is MGHDK and CDR2 is SYGVNS. The length of the CDR3 is 16 residues. CDR3 DNA: TGTGCCAGCAGCCTAAGGGGCCGACTGGCGCAAGAGACCCAGTACTTC. This sequence encodes CASSLRGRLAQETQYF.

The rearrangement uses TRBV7-2 and TRBJ2-7, with D hard to call. The CDR3 covers 14 residues. Germline values: CDR1 SGHTA, CDR2 FQGNSA. V was shortened by 2 bases and J by 2 bases, with 10 bases between the two germline ends. CDR3 bases: TGTGCCAGCAGCTTACCAGATATCACCTACGAGCAGTACTTC. Its translation: CASSLPDITYEQYF. Full variable domain (remainder filled in from reference TRBV7-2 and TRBJ2-7): GAGVSQSPSNKVTEKGKDVELRCDPISGHTALYWYRQSLGQGLEFLIYFQGNSAPDKSGLPSDRFSAERTGGSVSTLTIQRTQQEDSAVYLCASSLPDITYEQYFGPGTRLTVT.

On this clone: The germline gene is not matched at one end of the junction; a read error may be the cause. The chain joins TRBV5-8 to TRBJ2-3, with a weak D call TRBD1 (5 bases). The V gene's germline CDR1 is SGHTS and CDR2 YDEGEE. This CDR3 is built from 12 residues. The CDR3 sequence is CASSLVGQGKDF. The DNA for the CDR3 is TGTGCCAGCAGCTTGGTCGGGCAGGGTAAGGATTTT. The variable domain in full, completed from reference TRBV5-8 and TRBJ2-3, reads EAGVTQSPTHLIKTRGQQATLRCSPISGHTSVYWYQQALGLGLQFLLWYDEGEERNRGNFPPRFSGRQFPNYSSELNVNALELEDSALYLCASSLVGQGKDFGPGTRLTVL.

The chain joins TRBV4-2 to TRBJ2-7; D unresolved. Deletions cut 0 bases from V and 0 bases from J, with 6 bases between. Germline-derived CDR1 and CDR2 are LGHNA and YNFKEQ. The CDR3 length is 14 residues. CDR3: CASSQELTSYEQYF. The CDR3 nucleotides are TGTGCCAGCAGCCAAGAACTAACCTCCTACGAGCAGTACTTC.

V is TRBV18 and J is TRBJ2-3; perhaps TRBD1 as D (5 bases). Trimming pared 3 bases from V and 1 base from J, leaving 14 bases between. Germline V CDR1 and CDR2: KGHSH, LQKENI. CDR3 length: 16 amino acids. The CDR3 here is CASSPLNQGGTDTQYF. DNA of the CDR3: TGTGCCAGCTCACCTCTTAATCAGGGTGGCACAGATACGCAGTATTTT. Full variable domain (remainder filled in from reference TRBV18 and TRBJ2-3): NAGVMQNPRHLVRRRGQEARLRCSPMKGHSHVYWYRQLPEEGLKFMVYLQKENIIDESGMPKERFSAEFPKEGPSILRIQQVVRGDSAAYFCASSPLNQGGTDTQYFGPGTRLTVL.

V usage is TRBV9 and J usage is TRBJ2-7; 7 bases align to TRBD1. Germline V CDR1 and CDR2: SGDLS, YYNGEE. This CDR3 has 13 residues. V was clipped by 4 bases and J by 5 bases; unmatched bases: 6. The CDR3 spells CASSSRDSDEQYF. In DNA form, the CDR3 reads TGTGCCAGCAGCTCGAGGGACAGTGACGAGCAGTACTTC.

The chain couples TRBV7-3 to TRBJ2-1; 8 bases map to TRBD1. V shed 1 base and J 11 bases; nucleotides not matched to a gene: 10. The CDR3 is 15 amino acids. Germline V gene lookup returns CDR1 SGHTA and CDR2 FQGTGA. The CDR3 bases are TGTGCCAGCAGCTTAATCCATTCAGGGGGCGGTCAGCAGTTCTTC. This codes for CASSLIHSGGGQQFF.

This sequence joins TRBV6-6 and TRBJ1-5, with 8 bases matching TRBD1. The V gene's germline CDR1 is MNHNY and CDR2 SVGAGI (reference sequence). V gave up 5 bases and J gave up 1 base; unmatched junction bases: 4. The CDR3 runs to 15 residues. The CDR3 coding sequence is TGTGCCAGCAGTACCAGACAGGGGAGCAATCAGCCCCAGCATTTT. Translating gives CASSTRQGSNQPQHF.

The chain combines TRBV6-5 with TRBJ1-1; D is possibly TRBD1 (6 bases). V was cut by 6 bases and J by 10 bases, with 24 bases left in between. Germline V gene lookup returns CDR1 MNHEY and CDR2 SVGAGI. The CDR3 is 15 residues long. For the CDR3, the DNA is TGTGCCAGCAGCCGGCCCGGGACACTGACAATGGGAGCTTTCTTT. Residues: CASSRPGTLTMGAFF.

Here the CDR3 reads CASSYGGEVNEQFF. CDR3 nucleotide sequence: TGCGCCAGCAGCTATGGCGGGGAGGTCAATGAGCAGTTCTTC. The gene calls are TRBV5-1 and TRBJ2-1, with D maybe TRBD2 (6 bases). Germline CDR1 and CDR2: SGHRS and YFSETQ. The CDR3 is made up of 14 amino acids. V shed 3 bases and J shed 6 bases, with 13 bases lying between them.

This chain connects TRBV7-6 to TRBJ2-7; 8 bases fit TRBD1. Germline CDR1 is SGHVS and CDR2 is FNYEAQ. The CDR3 totals 16 residues. J lost 2 bases, V lost 0 bases, and 6 bases had no gene match. The CDR3 sequence is CASSLAAGQEPYEQYF. CDR3 DNA: TGTGCCAGCAGCTTAGCGGCGGGACAGGAGCCCTACGAGCAGTACTTC.